This T cell receptor (beta chain) was captured in a study of control samples from healthy donors and cancer patients. TCRdb's copy holds only in-frame clones and misses some; the assay was immunoSEQ multiplex PCR. The table includes around 140,000 clones, roughly 93% detected once. The V gene lost 4 bases and the J gene lost 0 bases, with 14 bases spanning the gap. Looked up from germline, CDR1 is SGHKS and CDR2 is YYEKEE (reference sequence). The CDR3 totals 15 residues. This clonotype was sampled from a man younger than 35 in good health. This chain joins TRBV5-5 and TRBJ2-7; D possibly corresponds to TRBD1 (6 bases). The sequencing sample was made of blood. CDR3 region: CASSPAPDSSYEQYF. Here the CDR3 DNA reads TGTGCCAGCAGCCCGGCACCGGACAGCTCCTACGAGCAGTACTTC.